These T cell receptor beta chains were read from a single sample in a study of post-analysis software for immune sequencing data. TCRdb re-called the PCR reads with MiXCR, one entry per CDR3 protein. The sample carries almost 700,000 distinct CDR3 sequences, approximately 60% recorded once. The sample consisted of blood. These receptors originate from a girl aged 2-15 years with multiple sclerosis. Each CDR3 is given with its conserved first and last residue. A D gene is named only where the DNA matches it firmly. Expanded clones get a size class; other rows say once, few or many, or leave the size out.

>TRBJ2-5|.|TRBV29-1|.
CSGDRGAGETQYF
TGCAGCGGCGACCGGGGGGCAGGGGAGACCCAGTACTTC
>TRBJ2-1|.|TRBV20-1|.
CSARFGPPRGEQFF
TGCAGTGCTAGATTTGGGCCCCCGCGGGGTGAGCAGTTCTTC
>TRBJ1-2|.|TRBV6-5|.
CASSYPAGRGYTF
TGTGCCAGCAGTTACCCGGCGGGGCGAGGCTACACCTTC
>TRBJ2-5|once|TRBV2|TRBD2
CASTEALSGSEETQYF
TGTGCCAGCACCGAGGCCCTTAGCGGGAGTGAAGAGACCCAGTACTTC
>TRBJ2-5|.|TRBV20-1|.
CSAREMGTGETQYF
TGCAGTGCTAGAGAGATGGGCACGGGAGAGACCCAGTACTTC
>TRBJ2-7|.|TRBV15|.
CATSRDYGRPPFNEQYF
TGTGCCACCAGCAGAGATTATGGCAGGCCCCCTTTCAACGAGCAGTACTTC
>TRBJ2-3|.|TRBV5-1|TRBD1
CASSLTPGGRSDTQYF
TGCGCCAGCAGCTTGACCCCAGGGGGCCGGTCAGATACGCAGTATTTT
>TRBJ2-1|.|TRBV20-1|.
CSASRGAEQFF
TGCAGTGCTAGTCGCGGGGCTGAGCAGTTCTTC
>TRBJ2-7|.|TRBV6-5|.
CASSYQGTYEQYF
TGTGCCAGCAGTTACCAGGGTACCTACGAGCAGTACTTC
>TRBJ2-3|few|TRBV29-1|TRBD1
CSVEGYERTGGVTDTQYF
TGCAGCGTTGAAGGGTACGAGAGGACAGGGGGCGTCACAGATACGCAGTATTTT
>TRBJ1-2|.|TRBV27|.
CASSFGVLHFSGYTF
TGTGCCAGCAGCTTTGGGGTTTTGCACTTCAGTGGCTACACCTTC
>TRBJ2-1|.|TRBV4-3|.
CASSQDGWGSGYNEQFF
TGCGCCAGCAGCCAAGATGGATGGGGTTCCGGCTACAATGAGCAGTTCTTC
>TRBJ2-7|.|TRBV6-5|.
CASSYGERSYEQYF
TGTGCCAGCAGTTACGGTGAGCGCTCCTACGAGCAGTACTTC
>TRBJ2-5|once|TRBV4-1|.
CASSHEGLQETQYF
TGCGCCAGCAGCCATGAGGGCCTCCAAGAGACCCAGTACTTC
>TRBJ1-5|few|TRBV29-1|TRBD1
CSTRQGDQPQHF
TGCAGCACCCGTCAGGGGGATCAGCCCCAGCATTTT
>TRBJ2-2|.|TRBV7-9|.
CASSLYEGLHTGELFF
TGTGCCAGCAGCTTATATGAGGGGTTGCACACCGGGGAGCTGTTTTTT
>TRBJ2-7|.|TRBV7-2|.
CASNLIRGRNEQYF
TGTGCCAGCAACCTTATTCGGGGCAGGAACGAGCAGTACTTC
>TRBJ2-1|.|TRBV4-1|.
CASSQGEGDDEQFF
TGCGCCAGCAGCCAAGGTGAGGGGGATGATGAGCAGTTCTTC
>TRBJ1-1|.|TRBV15|TRBD1
CATSRTTGAMAEAFF
TGTGCCACCAGCAGAACTACAGGGGCGATGGCTGAAGCTTTCTTT
>TRBJ2-5|.|TRBV10-3|.
CAIKSPGKETQYF
TGTGCCATCAAGTCCCCAGGGAAAGAGACCCAGTACTTC
>TRBJ2-3|many|TRBV4-2|TRBD2
CASSQDPNGGARYF
TGTGCCAGCAGCCAAGATCCTAACGGGGGGGCTAGGTATTTT
>TRBJ2-7|.|TRBV20-1|TRBD1
CSAFRDSTYEQYF
TGCAGTGCGTTTCGGGACAGTACCTACGAGCAGTACTTC
>TRBJ1-5|.|TRBV4-1|.
CASSQRHLAVADRYSNQPQHF
TGCGCCAGCAGCCAAAGGCATTTAGCGGTCGCTGACAGGTATAGCAATCAGCCCCAGCATTTT
>TRBJ2-3|few|TRBV20-1|TRBD1
CSAWHRGEGTDTQYF
TGCAGTGCTTGGCACAGGGGGGAGGGCACAGATACGCAGTATTTT
>TRBJ2-1|.|TRBV29-1|TRBD2
CSVVAGGPSNEQFF
TGCAGCGTTGTCGCGGGGGGGCCGTCCAATGAGCAGTTCTTC
>TRBJ2-7|few|TRBV11-2|.
CASSLGATTTYEQYF
TGTGCCAGCAGCTTAGGTGCGACCACCACCTACGAGCAGTACTTC
>TRBJ2-3|.|TRBV29-1|.
CSVEAISTDTQYF
TGCAGCGTTGAGGCAATTAGCACAGATACGCAGTATTTT
>TRBJ2-7|.|TRBV15|.
CATSRGGAVTYEQYF
TGTGCCACCAGCAGAGGCGGGGCCGTCACCTACGAGCAGTACTTC
>TRBJ2-1|once|TRBV27|TRBD2
CASSFSGRAENEQFF
TGTGCCAGCAGTTTTAGTGGGAGGGCCGAGAATGAGCAGTTCTTC
>TRBJ2-1|.|TRBV27|.
CAISGEPYNEQFF
TGTGCCATCTCGGGGGAGCCCTACAATGAGCAGTTCTTC
>TRBJ2-6|.|TRBV5-1|.
CASSSTRNSGANVLTF
TGCGCCAGCAGCTCCACAAGGAACTCTGGGGCCAACGTCCTGACTTTC
>TRBJ2-5|.|TRBV20-1|.
CSANEGSFHQETQYF
TGCAGTGCGAATGAGGGCTCCTTCCACCAAGAGACCCAGTACTTC
>TRBJ1-2|few|TRBV6-5|TRBD1
CASTRDRGPLDYGYTF
TGTGCCAGCACCCGGGACAGGGGACCTTTGGACTATGGCTACACCTTC
>TRBJ2-3|.|TRBV7-2|.
CASSLDQNGSGDTDTQYF
TGTGCCAGCAGCTTAGATCAAAATGGGTCAGGGGATACAGATACGCAGTATTTT
>TRBJ2-7|.|TRBV5-4|.
CASSPDQVYEQYF
TGTGCCAGCAGCCCCGACCAGGTCTACGAGCAGTACTTC
>TRBJ1-1|few|TRBV10-3|.
CAISEPTENTEAFF
TGTGCCATCAGTGAGCCGACCGAGAACACTGAAGCTTTCTTT